The 3 T cell receptor beta chains presented below share a single source sample, sequenced in a study of blood T cell repertoires in COVID-19. TCRdb keeps only in-frame clones here, not all; method: immunoSEQ multiplex PCR. Altogether more than 75,000 clones are present, about four fifths being singletons, with the ten largest covering about an eighth. Sequencing used peripheral blood. The receptors were sampled from a human donor in a cohort sampled during active COVID-19.

This clone was seen once. CDR3 region: CASSVTANQPQHF. CDR3 DNA sequence: TGCGCCAGCAGCGTCACAGCCAATCAGCCCCAGCATTTT. V usage is TRBV4-1 and J usage is TRBJ1-5; D not certain. The CDR3 runs to 13 residues. The V and J ends lost 5 bases and 3 bases respectively, with 8 bases between them. CDR1 is MGHRA and CDR2 is YSYEKL in the germline V gene.

The chain is built from TRBV5-1 and TRBJ2-5, with D possibly TRBD1 on 6 matching bases. This CDR3 has 14 residues. The V end was cut by 4 bases, the J end by 1 base, with 11 bases between. Per the germline V gene, CDR1 is SGHRS and CDR2 is YFSETQ. CDR3 protein: CASSGGQPQETQYF. The CDR3 DNA follows: TGCGCCAGCAGCGGCGGACAGCCCCAAGAGACCCAGTACTTC.

CDR3 coding DNA: TGTGCCAGCAGCCAGAACTCCTATGAAAAACTGTTTTTT. This encodes CASSQNSYEKLFF. V gene TRBV14 combines with J gene TRBJ1-4; D is uncertain. CDR1 and CDR2 (germline): SGHDN, FVKESK. V lost 3 bases and J lost 6, with 8 bases in between. This CDR3 spans 13 amino acids. Using reference TRBV14 and TRBJ1-4 for the parts outside the CDR3, the full variable domain is EAGVTQFPSHSVIEKGQTVTLRCDPISGHDNLYWYRRVMGKEIKFLLHFVKESKQDESGMPNNRFLAERTGGTYSTLKVQPAELEDSGVYFCASSQNSYEKLFFGSGTQLSVL.